This TCR beta chain was sequenced for a study of vaccination effects on CD4 cells after COVID-19. Losses at the gene ends were 9 bases for V and 2 bases for J; bases not matched to a gene: 11. The V gene's germline CDR1 is MNHEY and CDR2 SVGAGI. The CDR3 is made up of 15 amino acids. Profiling relied on immunoSEQ multiplex PCR, and the TCRdb table lists in-frame clones only, not all of them. The profile shows roughly 27,000 clones, approximately 83% of them singletons. Peptide-pool stimulation followed by sequencing identified expanded antigen-specific CD4+ clonotypes in the ViraFEST assay. Researchers isolated CD4+ T cells once 9 to 11 days of culture had elapsed. Participants each got two BNT162b2 or mRNA-1273 vaccine doses. On this clone: Its antigen is still unknown.

V is TRBV6-5 and J is TRBJ2-3; 7 bases fit TRBD1. This specimen consisted of CD4+ T cells from PBMCs cultured with HCoV-NL63 spike peptides, obtained after COVID-19 vaccination. The clonotype comes from a human donor who received a COVID-19 vaccine. Some clones in this sample may be carry-over from other donors' samples. The CDR3 sequence is CASPPRDSYTDTQYF. As DNA, the CDR3 is TGTGCCAGTCCGCCCCGGGACAGTTACACAGATACGCAGTATTTT.